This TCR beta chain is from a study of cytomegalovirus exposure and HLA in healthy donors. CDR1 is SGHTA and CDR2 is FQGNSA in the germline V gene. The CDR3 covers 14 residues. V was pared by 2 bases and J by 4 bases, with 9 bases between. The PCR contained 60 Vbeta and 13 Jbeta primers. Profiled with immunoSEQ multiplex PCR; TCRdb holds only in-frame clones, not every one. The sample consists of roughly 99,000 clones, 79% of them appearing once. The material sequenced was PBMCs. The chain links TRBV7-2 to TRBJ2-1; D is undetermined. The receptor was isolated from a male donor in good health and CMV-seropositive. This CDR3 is CASSLYPPYNEQFF. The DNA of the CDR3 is TGTGCCAGCAGCTTATATCCTCCGTACAATGAGCAGTTCTTC. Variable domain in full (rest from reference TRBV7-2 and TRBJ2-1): GAGVSQSPSNKVTEKGKDVELRCDPISGHTALYWYRQSLGQGLEFLIYFQGNSAPDKSGLPSDRFSAERTGGSVSTLTIQRTQQEDSAVYLCASSLYPPYNEQFFGPGTRLTVL.